The 8 T cell receptor beta chains listed next were all sequenced from one sample in a study of CD8 T cells in Susac syndrome (dated by TCRdb to the late 2010s). The receptor library was made with the immunoSEQ multiplex PCR assay. RNA was extracted with the RNeasy kit and 0.5 to 1 ug was reverse transcribed using random hexamers. The public reads were run again by TCRdb, first through fastp at Q25 and then through MiXCR, and only productive beta chains were kept. Entries that share a CDR3 protein sequence are merged under the most common genes and DNA. Recorded for this sample are about 140,000 distinct CDR3 sequences; approximately 95% of them occurred a single time. The top ten clones comprise 0.18% of the sample. The sequenced sample consisted of CD8+ T cells from PBMCs. All receptors derive from a human donor with Susac syndrome.

Of note for this clonotype: At one boundary the junction diverges from the germline segment, which might be a read error. The rearrangement links TRBV5-5 to TRBJ1-3; weak D call: TRBD1 (5 bases). The V gene's germline CDR1 is SGHKS and CDR2 YYEKEE (reference sequence). The CDR3 spans 17 residues. The DNA for the CDR3 is TGTGCCAGCAGTTTGGGGGACCTCGAAGGCTCTGGAAACACCATATATTTT. It is translated as CASSLGDLEGSGNTIYF.

This clonotype was recorded once. The V and J genes are TRBV27 and TRBJ1-5, with D perhaps matching TRBD1 (5 bases). V dropped 5 bases and J dropped 4 bases, with 12 bases sitting between them. The CDR3 totals 14 residues. The germline CDR1 and CDR2 sequences are MNHEY and SMNVEV (reference sequence). The chain's CDR3 is CASSPRAINQPQHF. The CDR3 DNA sequence: TGTGCCAGCAGTCCCAGGGCTATAAATCAGCCCCAGCATTTT.

This clonotype showed up just once. The chain uses TRBV5-6 and TRBJ1-1; D gene ambiguous. CDR1 and CDR2 (germline): SGHDT, YYEEEE. The length of the CDR3 is 12 residues. Trimming took off 2 bases at V and 7 bases at J, with 9 bases between the two ends. In nucleotides, the CDR3 is TGTGCCAGCAGCTTAGGGTTGAGTGAAGCTTTCTTT. This encodes CASSLGLSEAFF.

This clonotype has a handful of counts. The V gene is TRBV19, the J gene TRBJ2-7; 9 nucleotides agree with TRBD1. J lost 2 bases, V lost 5 bases, and 4 bases had no gene match. The CDR3 is 14 amino acids. Per the germline V gene, CDR1 is LNHDA and CDR2 is SQIVND (reference sequence). CDR3 nucleotides: TGTGCCAGTAGTTCCGGGACAGGGCCCTACGAGCAGTACTTC. Translating it yields CASSSGTGPYEQYF.

V usage is TRBV21-1 and J usage is TRBJ2-3; TRBD1, the table's D call, lacks a check against the DNA. TRBV21-1 is flagged as a pseudogene. This CDR3 has 19 residues. The CDR3 loop reads CASSKRAGGSFNSTDTQYF. CDR3 DNA: TGTGCCAGCAGCAAAAGGGCAGGGGGCTCTTTCAATAGCACAGATACGCAGTATTTT.

The rearrangement joins TRBV9 to TRBJ2-1; 9 bases line up with TRBD1. The germline V gene encodes CDR1 SGDLS and CDR2 YYNGEE. This CDR3 is 15 amino acids long. Trimming took 3 bases from V and 6 from J; bases not matched to a gene: 7. The CDR3 is CASSAPGTGFNEQFF. The CDR3 DNA is TGTGCCAGCAGCGCCCCCGGGACAGGGTTCAATGAGCAGTTCTTC. Based on the CDR3 plus reference TRBV9 and TRBJ2-1, the full variable domain is DSGVTQTPKHLITATGQRVTLRCSPRSGDLSVYWYQQSLDQGLQFLIQYYNGEERAKGNILERFSAQQFPDLHSELNLSSLELGDSALYFCASSAPGTGFNEQFFGPGTRLTVL.

The chain is built from TRBV27 and TRBJ1-2, with 8 bases aligning to TRBD1. The V gene's germline CDR1 is MNHEY and CDR2 SMNVEV (reference sequence). V was pared by 0 bases and J by 6 bases, with 3 bases of the junction left unmatched. The CDR3 extends over 14 amino acids. The CDR3 loop is CASSLSAGGDGYTF. The CDR3 DNA is TGTGCCAGCAGTTTATCTGCAGGGGGCGATGGCTACACCTTC.

The chain is built from TRBV5-6 and TRBJ2-5, with 10 nucleotides matching TRBD1. The CDR3 covers 13 residues. The germline CDR1 and CDR2 sequences are SGHDT and YYEEEE. V dropped 0 bases and J dropped 10; count of bases not matched to a gene: 3. CDR3 in amino acids: CASSLGGTGDQYF. DNA of the CDR3: TGTGCCAGCAGCTTGGGTGGGACAGGGGACCAGTACTTC.